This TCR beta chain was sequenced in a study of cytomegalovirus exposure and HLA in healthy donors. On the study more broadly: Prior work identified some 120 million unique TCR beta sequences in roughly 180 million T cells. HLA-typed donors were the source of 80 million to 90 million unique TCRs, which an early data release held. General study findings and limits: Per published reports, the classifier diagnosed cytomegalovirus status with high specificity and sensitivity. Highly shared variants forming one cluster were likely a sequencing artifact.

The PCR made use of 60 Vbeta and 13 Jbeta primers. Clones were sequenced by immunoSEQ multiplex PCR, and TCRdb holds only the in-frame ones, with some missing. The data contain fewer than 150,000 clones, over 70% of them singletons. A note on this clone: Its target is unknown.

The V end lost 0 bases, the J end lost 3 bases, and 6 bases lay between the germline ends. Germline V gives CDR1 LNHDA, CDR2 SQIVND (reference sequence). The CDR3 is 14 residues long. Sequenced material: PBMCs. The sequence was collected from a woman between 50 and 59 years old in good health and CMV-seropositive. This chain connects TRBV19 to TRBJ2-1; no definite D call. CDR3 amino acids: CASSIDSNYNEQFF. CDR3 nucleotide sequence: TGTGCCAGTAGTATAGATTCTAACTACAATGAGCAGTTCTTC.